This is a list of T cell receptor beta chains from one sample in a study of T cell responses to AZD1222 COVID-19 vaccine. Produced via immunoSEQ multiplex PCR; TCRdb's table is partial and in-frame only. The data hold 100,000 to 150,000 clones, with 88% observed a single time. Material: peripheral blood, obtained on day 0 of AZD1222 vaccination. Receptors originate from an adult in good health. The CDR3 runs from the conserved cysteine through the conserved F or W. A D gene is named only where the DNA matches it firmly. Expanded clones get a size class; other rows say once, few or many, or leave the size out.

once	TRBV18	TRBJ2-1	TRBD1	TGTGCCAGCTCACCACCCTCGGGACAGGGATACAATGAGCAGTTCTTC	CASSPPSGQGYNEQFF
NA	TRBV25-1	TRBJ2-1	NA	TGTGCCAGCAGTGAATCGGGGTCTTGGTCCTACAATGAGCAGTTCTTC	CASSESGSWSYNEQFF
NA	TRBV3-1/TRBV3-2	TRBJ2-7	TRBD1	TGTGCCAGCAGCCAACTGGACAGGAGGCTATACGAGCAGTACTTC	CASSQLDRRLYEQYF
NA	TRBV19	TRBJ2-6	NA	TGTGCCAGTAGTATCTTGCAGGGTAGCAGGCACGTCCTGACTTTC	CASSILQGSRHVLTF
few	TRBV6-2/TRBV6-3	TRBJ1-2	NA	TGTGCCAGCAGTTACTCGGTGCGAGGTGGCTACACCTTC	CASSYSVRGGYTF
few	TRBV4-1	TRBJ2-5	TRBD1	TGCGCCAGCAGCCAAGGGGACAGAAAAGAGACCCAGTACTTC	CASSQGDRKETQYF
NA	TRBV4-3	TRBJ1-6	TRBD1	TGCGCCAGCAGCCAAGATGGATCAGGGGGTCACTTCCCCCTCCACTTT	CASSQDGSGGHFPLHF
NA	TRBV27	TRBJ1-1	NA	TGTGCCAGCGGAAGGGTTTTCGGGTCTTCTGAAGCTTTCTTT	CASGRVFGSSEAFF
NA	TRBV19	TRBJ1-6	TRBD1	TGTGCCAGTACTCCCGGGACAGGGAATTCACCCCTCCACTTT	CASTPGTGNSPLHF
NA	TRBV20-1	TRBJ2-7	NA	TGCAGTGCCGCCCCTGACTACGAGCAGTACTTC	CSAAPDYEQYF
NA	TRBV12-5	TRBJ1-1	NA	TGTGCTAGTGGTTTGGGCGCTGAAGCTTTCTTT	CASGLGAEAFF
NA	TRBV7-9	TRBJ1-2	NA	TGTGCCAGCACCGACGACCCGTATGGCTACACCTTC	CASTDDPYGYTF
NA	TRBV27	TRBJ2-1	NA	TGTGCCAGCAGTTTATACCGCAAGGAGAATGAGCAGTTCTTC	CASSLYRKENEQFF
NA	TRBV19	TRBJ2-7	NA	TGTGCCAGTAGTATAAGTAGGCAGGGGATCTACGAGCAGTACTTC	CASSISRQGIYEQYF
NA	TRBV5-1	TRBJ1-1	NA	TGCGCCAGCAGCTGGGGGAGGACAGAAGGCATGAACACTGAAGCTTTCTTT	CASSWGRTEGMNTEAFF
NA	TRBV6-5	TRBJ1-2	NA	TGTGCCAGCACGAGGACGGATGGCTACACCTTC	CASTRTDGYTF
NA	TRBV6-5	TRBJ1-2	NA	TGTGCCAGCAGTTCGTCAGGGGCTCGTGGCTACACCTTC	CASSSSGARGYTF
NA	TRBV19	TRBJ1-2	NA	TGTGCCAGTAGTATAGTTATTTGGGACTCCAACTATGGCTACACCTTC	CASSIVIWDSNYGYTF
few	TRBV19	TRBJ1-4	TRBD1	TGTGCCAGTAGTACCGGGACAGGGAATAATGAAAAACTGTTTTTT	CASSTGTGNNEKLFF
NA	TRBV18	TRBJ1-1	NA	TGTGCCAGCTCGACTTCGCGGGTTATGAACACTGAAGCTTTCTTT	CASSTSRVMNTEAFF
once	TRBV13	TRBJ1-5	NA	TGTGCCAGCAGCTCAGCCGGCAATCAGCCCCAGCATTTT	CASSSAGNQPQHF
NA	TRBV9	TRBJ2-3	NA	TGTGCCAGCAGCCCCTCGCGGGTAGCGGTCACAGATACGCAGTATTTT	CASSPSRVAVTDTQYF
NA	TRBV7-2	TRBJ1-1	TRBD1	TGTGCCAGCAGCCAGACAGGGACCACTGAAGCTTTCTTT	CASSQTGTTEAFF
NA	TRBV15	TRBJ2-7	NA	TGTGCCACCAGCACTTCCCGTTCGGGTTACGAGCAGTACTTC	CATSTSRSGYEQYF
NA	TRBV21-1	TRBJ2-7	NA	TGTGCCAGCAGCAAAGAGGGACAGGGGGCCCTCTCCTACGAGCAGTACTTC	CASSKEGQGALSYEQYF
NA	TRBV18	TRBJ2-7	TRBD1	TGTGCCAGCTGGGACAGGAATCCCTACGAGCAGTACTTC	CASWDRNPYEQYF
once	TRBV28	TRBJ2-2	NA	TGTGCCAGCAGTGTCATCAGCCTCGGGACCGGGGAGCTGTTTTTT	CASSVISLGTGELFF
NA	TRBV15	TRBJ1-1	TRBD1	TGTGCCACCAGCAGAGCCGGGACAGGGAGAATTGAAGCTTTCTTT	CATSRAGTGRIEAFF
once	TRBV12-3/TRBV12-4	TRBJ2-5	NA	TGTGCCAGCGGTTGGGTTTTAGGGGAGACCCAGTACTTC	CASGWVLGETQYF
NA	TRBV7-3	TRBJ2-7	NA	TGTGCCAGCAGCTTAACGGGACAAGGCCCTTTCGAGCAGTACTTC	CASSLTGQGPFEQYF
NA	TRBV2	TRBJ1-2	NA	TGTGCCAGCAGTGGGGAGGGCGCGGGAGGCTACACCTTC	CASSGEGAGGYTF
NA	TRBV6-4	TRBJ2-1	NA	TGTGCCAGCAGTGGTATAGGTGGAGAGCAGTTCTTC	CASSGIGGEQFF
NA	TRBV14	TRBJ2-1	NA	TGTGCCAGCAGCCACCGCAGGGGCGGGGGTTACAATGAGCAGTTCTTC	CASSHRRGGGYNEQFF
NA	TRBV20-1	TRBJ2-5	NA	TGCAGTGCCGCCAGGCAAGAGACCCAGTACTTC	CSAARQETQYF
NA	TRBV6-2/TRBV6-3	TRBJ2-4	TRBD1	TGTGCCAGCAGTTACGCAGGGGGCGCGCAAAACATTCAGTACTTC	CASSYAGGAQNIQYF
NA	TRBV3-1/TRBV3-2	TRBJ1-1	NA	TGTGCCAGCAGCCCCCAGGGGTTCACTGAAGCTTTCTTT	CASSPQGFTEAFF
NA	TRBV11-2	TRBJ2-5	TRBD2	TGTGCCAGCAGCTTCTGGGGGAGGGAAGAGACCCAGTACTTC	CASSFWGREETQYF